The clone carrying this T cell receptor (beta chain) was found a few times. Its specificity is unknown. The sample originates from a study of cytomegalovirus exposure and HLA in healthy donors. Broader study findings: Earlier analysis looked at TCR beta V segments, and most were productive about 90% or about 30% of the time. A missense variant in DCLRE1C was later tied to TCR beta V- and J-gene trimming. Three CMV-associated chains were confirmed in vitro to be specific for CMV antigens.

PCR was performed using 60 Vbeta and 13 Jbeta primers. Authors' data handling: In a later analysis, around 87 million unique TCR beta chains included roughly 11 million shared by two or more donors. Method: immunoSEQ multiplex PCR; TCRdb's copy keeps in-frame clones and lacks some. V and J calls plus clone size are reproduced from that table; the DNA served to infer D and trimming. The repertoire holds about 140,000 clones, with over 60% as singletons. The sequenced sample was PBMCs. This receptor was obtained from a female donor in good health and CMV-seronegative.

The CDR3 DNA sequence: TGCGCCAGCAGCTCGCCCGGGGTGAGTGAAAAACTGTTTTTT. The encoded protein is CASSSPGVSEKLFF. This chain links TRBV5-1 with TRBJ1-4; no clear D gene. The CDR3 has 14 amino acids. The germline V and J ends were trimmed by 3 bases and 7 bases, with 13 bases remaining between them. CDR1 SGHRS and CDR2 YFSETQ come from the germline V gene. Looking up the rest from reference TRBV5-1 and TRBJ1-4 gives the full variable domain: KAGVTQTPRYLIKTRGQQVTLSCSPISGHRSVSWYQQTPGQGLQFLFEYFSETQRNKGNFPGRFSGRQFSNSRSEMNVSTLELGDSALYLCASSSPGVSEKLFFGSGTQLSVL.